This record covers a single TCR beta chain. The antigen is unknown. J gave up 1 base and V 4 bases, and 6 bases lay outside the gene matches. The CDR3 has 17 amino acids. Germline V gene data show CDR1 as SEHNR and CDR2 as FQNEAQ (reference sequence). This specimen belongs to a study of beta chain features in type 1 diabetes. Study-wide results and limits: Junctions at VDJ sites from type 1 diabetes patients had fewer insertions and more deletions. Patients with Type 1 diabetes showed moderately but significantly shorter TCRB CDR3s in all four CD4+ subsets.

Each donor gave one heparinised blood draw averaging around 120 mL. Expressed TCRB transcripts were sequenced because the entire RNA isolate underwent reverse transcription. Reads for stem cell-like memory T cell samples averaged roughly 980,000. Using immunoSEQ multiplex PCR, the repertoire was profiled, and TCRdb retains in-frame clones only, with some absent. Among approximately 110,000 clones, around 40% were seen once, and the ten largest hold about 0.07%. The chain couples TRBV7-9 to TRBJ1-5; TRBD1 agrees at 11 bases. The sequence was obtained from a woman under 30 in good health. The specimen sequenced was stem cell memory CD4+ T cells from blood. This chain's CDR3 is CASSSGTGGLSNQPQHF. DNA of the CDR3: TGTGCCAGCAGCTCCGGGACAGGGGGATTGAGCAATCAGCCCCAGCATTTT.